Described below is a single TCR beta chain sequence and its context. What it recognizes is unknown. The data originate from a study of T cell responses to AZD1222 COVID-19 vaccine. General study findings and limits: Reports say nearly half of spike-specific TCRs go after unmutated variant regions. Clonal diversity was possibly underestimated; the donors were predominantly white British and more often female. Researchers took repertoire samples only after the peak T cell response had come. Among vaccine-associated CD4 TCRs, coverage spanned spike, with dominance at 160-218 and 743-854.

Sequenced by immunoSEQ multiplex PCR; TCRdb stores in-frame clones only, minus some. The data hold about 150,000 clones, with 90% observed a single time. The TCR originated in an adult who received the AZD1222 COVID-19 vaccine. The sequences come from peripheral blood, collected 28 days after the second AZD1222 dose.

In DNA, the CDR3 is TGTGCCAGTAGTATAGACGCCAGAAGTTCTAATTCACCCCTCCACTTT. Protein sequence: CASSIDARSSNSPLHF. This sequence joins TRBV19 and TRBJ1-6; D gene unclear. CDR3 length: 16 amino acids. The germline V gene encodes CDR1 LNHDA and CDR2 SQIVND (reference sequence). The V gene lost 0 bases and the J gene lost 6 bases, with 12 bases spanning the gap.